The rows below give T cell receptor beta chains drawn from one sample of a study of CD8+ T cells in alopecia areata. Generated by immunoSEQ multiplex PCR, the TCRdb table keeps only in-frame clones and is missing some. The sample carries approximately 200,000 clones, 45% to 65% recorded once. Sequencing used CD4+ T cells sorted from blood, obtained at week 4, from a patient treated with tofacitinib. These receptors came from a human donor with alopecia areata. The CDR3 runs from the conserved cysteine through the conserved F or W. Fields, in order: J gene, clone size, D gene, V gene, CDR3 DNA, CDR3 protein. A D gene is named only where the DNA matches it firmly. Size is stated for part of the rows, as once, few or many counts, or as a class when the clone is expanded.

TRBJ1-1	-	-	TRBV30	TGTGCCTGGACCCTCGGACGGATAGAAGCTTTCTTT	CAWTLGRIEAFF
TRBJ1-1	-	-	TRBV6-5	TGTGCCAGCAGTTACTCTGGCGGGAGGAACACTGAAGCTTTCTTT	CASSYSGGRNTEAFF
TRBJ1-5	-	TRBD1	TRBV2	TGTGCCGGAGAAGACAGGGGAGAGCCCCAGCATTTT	CAGEDRGEPQHF
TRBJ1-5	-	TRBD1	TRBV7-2	TGTGCCAGCAGCACCCGACAGGGTGATCAGCCCCAGCATTTT	CASSTRQGDQPQHF
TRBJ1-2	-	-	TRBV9	TGTGCCAGCAGCGGGTCTTTTGTCCGGGCCAACGGGGACTATGGCTACACCTTC	CASSGSFVRANGDYGYTF
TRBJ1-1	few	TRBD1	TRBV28	TGTGCCAGCAGTCCGACAGGGGAAGGGACTGAAGCTTTCTTT	CASSPTGEGTEAFF
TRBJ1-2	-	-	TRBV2	TGTGCCAGCAGGCCCTATTCCAGCAGTACCTATGGCTACACCTTC	CASRPYSSSTYGYTF
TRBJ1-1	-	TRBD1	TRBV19	TGTGCCAGCGCTGCCGGGACAGGGAACACTGAAGCTTTCTTT	CASAAGTGNTEAFF
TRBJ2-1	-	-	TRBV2	TGTGCCAGCAGTGAGCTGGGTGAGCAGTTCTTC	CASSELGEQFF
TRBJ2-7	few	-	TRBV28	TGTGCCAGCAGTTTAATTGTCTACGAGCAGTACTTC	CASSLIVYEQYF
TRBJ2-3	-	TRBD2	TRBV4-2	TGTGCCAGCAGCCTCTCCGGGACTAGCGGGGGAATCACAGATACGCAGTATTTT	CASSLSGTSGGITDTQYF
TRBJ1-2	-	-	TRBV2	TGTGCCAGCAGTGAAGGGAGAGGCTACACCTTC	CASSEGRGYTF
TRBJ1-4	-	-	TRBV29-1	TGCAGCGTTGAAGGGGGGACCGGAGCAACTAATGAAAAACTGTTTTTT	CSVEGGTGATNEKLFF
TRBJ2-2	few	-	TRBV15	TGTGCCACCAGCAGAGACCGAAGCGGCCCCGGGGAGCTGTTTTTT	CATSRDRSGPGELFF
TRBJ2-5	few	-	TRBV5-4	TGTGCCAGCAGCTTAAGCGGTGCTAGTAGGGAGACCCAGTACTTC	CASSLSGASRETQYF
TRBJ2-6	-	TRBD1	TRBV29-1	TGCAGCGCCGAGACAGGGACCTTCCCTGGGGCCAACGTCCTGACTTTC	CSAETGTFPGANVLTF
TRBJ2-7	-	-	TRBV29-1	TGCAGCGTTGAAGGATTCCTGTGGGGCTACGAGCAGTACTTC	CSVEGFLWGYEQYF
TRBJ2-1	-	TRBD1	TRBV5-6	TGTGCCAGCAGCCTCTGGGACAGGGACTACAATGAGCAGTTCTTC	CASSLWDRDYNEQFF
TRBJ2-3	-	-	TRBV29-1	TGCAGCGTTTCCGGTAACCCCGACCGCTTCACAGATACGCAGTATTTT	CSVSGNPDRFTDTQYF
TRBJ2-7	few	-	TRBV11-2	TGTGCCAGCAGCTTTGGGGATATCGGCGAGCAGTACTTC	CASSFGDIGEQYF
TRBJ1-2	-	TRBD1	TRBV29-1	TGCAGCGCCAGGACAGGTCGGGGCTACACCTTC	CSARTGRGYTF
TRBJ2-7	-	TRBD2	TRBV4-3	TGCGCCAGCAGCCAAGAAGGAATAGCGGGGGGAGGCGAGCAGTACTTC	CASSQEGIAGGGEQYF
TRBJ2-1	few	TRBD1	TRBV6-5	TGTGCCAGCAGTCCAGGGGGAGTGGCCTACAATGAGCAGTTCTTC	CASSPGGVAYNEQFF
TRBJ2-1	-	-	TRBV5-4	TGTGCCAGCAGCTTGGTAGGGGGGGGTTCCTACAATGAGCAGTTCTTC	CASSLVGGGSYNEQFF
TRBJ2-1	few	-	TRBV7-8	TGTGCCAGCAGCGCGGGGACCTTCGTAGGGGAGCAGTTCTTC	CASSAGTFVGEQFF
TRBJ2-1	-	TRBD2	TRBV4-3	TGCGCCAGCAGCCAAACCCCTGGCGGGGGGGACAATGAGCAGTTCTTC	CASSQTPGGGDNEQFF
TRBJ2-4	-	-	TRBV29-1	TGCAGCGTATTTCCTCAAGGAAACATTCAGTACTTC	CSVFPQGNIQYF